The source of this T cell receptor beta chain is a study of T-cell reconstitution after alpha-beta-depleted transplantation in children. Unique molecular identifiers were used to barcode this TCRbeta library. TCRdb re-called the PCR reads with MiXCR, one entry per CDR3 protein. This sample yields fewer than 200,000 distinct CDR3 sequences, of which about 6.4% are seen a single time; roughly 3% belongs to the top ten. This clonotype was counted many times. This CDR3 spans 14 amino acids. Per germline, CDR1 DFQATT and CDR2 SNEGSKA (reference sequence). Trimming stripped 1 base from V and 6 bases from J, with 14 bases between.

This sample comprised PBMCs from the stem cell graft donor, obtained from the stem cell graft. This sequence originates from a human donor who donated a stem cell graft to a child with Wiskott-Aldrich syndrome. This chain links TRBV20-1 with TRBJ2-3; D perhaps matches TRBD1 (6 bases). The CDR3 is CSARVELTGDTQYF. The CDR3 DNA reads as TGCAGTGCTAGAGTCGAGCTAACAGGGGATACGCAGTATTTT.